The 29 T cell receptor beta chains given below trace back to one sample, sequenced in a study of T cells in tuberculosis. Profiled with immunoSEQ multiplex PCR; TCRdb holds only in-frame clones, not every one. The table records around 30,000 clones, under 95% of them present only once. Time point described: new active TB diagnosis, blood taken before or within 7 days of starting treatment. The specimen was PBMCs, collected at tuberculosis diagnosis. The receptor source for this set is an adult with tuberculosis.

This clone was seen once. The rearrangement uses TRBV2 and TRBJ2-1; 12 bases fit TRBD2. Germline V gene sequence: CDR1 SNHLY, CDR2 FYNNEI. This CDR3 contains 15 residues. Trimming at V came to 8 bases and at J to 6 bases, leaving 8 bases not matched to a gene. CDR3 coding DNA: TGTGCCAGCGGCGGATCGGGACTAGCGGGCAATGAGCAGTTCTTC. This gives the protein CASGGSGLAGNEQFF. Full variable domain (remainder filled in from reference TRBV2 and TRBJ2-1): EPEVTQTPSHQVTQMGQEVILRCVPISNHLYFYWYRQILGQKVEFLVSFYNNEISEKSEIFDDQFSVERPDGSNFTLKIRSTKLEDSAMYFCASGGSGLAGNEQFFGPGTRLTVL.

The gene calls are TRBV27 and TRBJ2-4, with a weak D call TRBD1 (5 bases). Germline V gives CDR1 MNHEY, CDR2 SMNVEV (reference sequence). The V end lost 4 bases, the J end lost 3 bases, and 16 bases lay between the germline ends. CDR3 length: 16 amino acids. CDR3 residues: CASSSNRGRGKNIQYF. CDR3 DNA sequence: TGTGCCAGCAGTTCTAACAGAGGAAGGGGCAAAAACATTCAGTACTTC.

The chain employs TRBV6-4 and TRBJ1-1; tentatively, D is TRBD1 (6 bases). Trimming removed 6 bases from V and 1 base from J, with 9 bases in between. Germline V lookup: CDR1 MRHNA, CDR2 SNTAGT. There are 13 residues in the CDR3. The DNA for the CDR3 is TGTGCCAGCAGGCGACAGGCGAACACTGAAGCTTTCTTT. Its protein is CASRRQANTEAFF.

V and J are TRBV19 and TRBJ1-2; 8 bases are a match to TRBD1. After removal of 2 bases from V and 3 bases from J, the junction contained 8 bases not matched to a gene. This CDR3 spans 16 amino acids. Germline assignment: CDR1 LNHDA and CDR2 SQIVND (reference sequence). In nucleotides, the CDR3 is TGTGCCAGTAGTATACCGACAGGGGAGGAGGACTATGGCTACACCTTC. Amino acid sequence: CASSIPTGEEDYGYTF.

This chain uses TRBV2 with TRBJ2-1, with 9 nucleotides matching TRBD1. Germline V gene lookup returns CDR1 SNHLY and CDR2 FYNNEI. J was trimmed by 7 bases and V by 6 bases; bases with no gene match: 13. The CDR3 length is 16 residues. As DNA, the CDR3 is TGTGCCAGCAGCGAACCCCCGGGACAGGGAGGGAATGAGCAGTTCTTC. Its translation: CASSEPPGQGGNEQFF.

V and J are TRBV27 and TRBJ2-4, with 9 bases fitting TRBD1. From germline, CDR1 is MNHEY and CDR2 SMNVEV (reference sequence). This CDR3 has 14 amino acids. The J segment lost 7 bases and the V segment lost 5 bases, leaving 6 bases of the junction unmatched. The CDR3 sequence: CASSLQGALNIQYF. The CDR3 DNA reads TGTGCCAGCAGTCTACAGGGGGCTTTGAACATTCAGTACTTC.

The chain couples TRBV6-1 to TRBJ1-5, with D possibly TRBD1 on 5 matching bases. This CDR3 region has 16 residues. V shed 3 bases and J shed 0 bases, with 12 bases lying between them. In germline, CDR1 is MNHNS, CDR2 SASEGT. DNA of the CDR3: TGTGCCAGCAGTGAGCGGGGCAGCTTTAGCAATCAGCCCCAGCATTTT. Translated, it gives CASSERGSFSNQPQHF.

The rearrangement joins TRBV18 to TRBJ2-3, with D possibly being TRBD1 (5 bases). There are 16 residues in the CDR3. V lost 3 bases to trimming and J lost 5 bases, with 18 bases between them. In germline, CDR1 is KGHSH, CDR2 LQKENI. DNA of the CDR3: TGTGCCAGCTCACCTCAGTCTAGGGGCGGTGGAGATACGCAGTATTTT. Translating it yields CASSPQSRGGGDTQYF.

The rearrangement joins TRBV5-1 to TRBJ1-5; unclear D gene. The CDR3 is 13 residues long. Trimming removed 1 base from V and 6 bases from J, with 8 bases in between. Germline V gene data show CDR1 as SGHRS and CDR2 as YFSETQ. The CDR3 DNA reads TGCGCCAGCAGCTTGTGGCCGGGTCAGCCCCAGCATTTT. The encoded protein is CASSLWPGQPQHF.

V is TRBV10-2 and J is TRBJ2-7; D call uncertain. Trimming cost V 2 bases and J 0 bases, with 14 bases left between them. Germline CDR1 WSHSY, CDR2 SAAADI. CDR3 length: 16 amino acids. CDR3 DNA sequence: TGCGCCAGCAGTGAGATTTTCGATCAACTCTCCTACGAGCAGTACTTC. As protein: CASSEIFDQLSYEQYF.

The chain is built from TRBV10-2 and TRBJ2-7; 9 bases map to TRBD1. The trim removed 6 bases at V and 2 bases at J, leaving 8 bases unmatched. This CDR3 has 15 amino acids. CDR1 and CDR2 from the germline V gene are WSHSY and SAAADI. The CDR3 protein is CASRNTGGPAYEQYF. CDR3 DNA: TGCGCCAGCAGAAATACAGGGGGCCCTGCCTACGAGCAGTACTTC.

J is TRBJ2-7 and V is TRBV12-5; 9 nucleotides align to TRBD1. Per the germline V gene, CDR1 is LGHNT and CDR2 is FRNRAP. The CDR3 has 16 residues. V gave up 0 bases and J gave up 3 bases; unmatched junction bases: 6. The DNA of the CDR3 is TGTGCTAGTGGTTTGGTCCTCGGACAGGGGAACTACGAGCAGTACTTC. Its translation is CASGLVLGQGNYEQYF.

The gene calls are TRBV25-1 and TRBJ2-7; 12 bases are a match to TRBD1. The CDR3 is 15 residues long. V lost 3 bases to trimming and J lost 6 bases; unmatched junction nucleotides: 6. From germline, CDR1 is MGHDK and CDR2 SYGVNS. CDR3 sequence: CASSDSGTGGAEQYF. CDR3 DNA: TGTGCCAGCAGTGATTCCGGGACAGGGGGCGCCGAGCAGTACTTC.

The table lists this clone with a few counts. The rearrangement uses TRBV4-1 and TRBJ1-1; perhaps TRBD1 as D (5 bases). CDR3 size: 15 residues. Trimming pared 0 bases from V and 3 bases from J, leaving 11 bases between. The germline gives CDR1 MGHRA, CDR2 YSYEKL. The DNA for the CDR3 is TGCGCCAGCAGCCAAGATTGGGGGGGGGACACTGAAGCTTTCTTT. Protein: CASSQDWGGDTEAFF.

This chain joins TRBV29-1 and TRBJ1-1; D perhaps matches TRBD1 (5 bases). This CDR3 region has 14 residues. The V gene's germline CDR1 is SQVTM and CDR2 ANQGSEA. V was pared by 3 bases and J by 0 bases, with 11 bases between. The CDR3 loop is CSVELTAMNTEAFF. CDR3 sequence (DNA): TGCAGCGTTGAGCTGACAGCTATGAACACTGAAGCTTTCTTT.

The chain employs TRBV6-5 and TRBJ2-3, with TRBD1 matching 8 bases. The CDR3 is 15 residues long. Germline V gives CDR1 MNHEY, CDR2 SVGAGI. The J segment lost 0 bases and the V segment lost 2 bases, leaving 1 base of the junction unmatched. The DNA for the CDR3 is TGTGCCAGCAGTTACGACAGGGGAAGCACAGATACGCAGTATTTT. It is translated as CASSYDRGSTDTQYF.

This clone has a single count. This rearrangement joins TRBV29-1 to TRBJ2-2; maybe TRBD1 (6 bases). Per the germline V gene, CDR1 is SQVTM and CDR2 is ANQGSEA. The V and J ends lost 0 bases and 2 bases respectively, with 13 bases between them. This CDR3 comprises 16 residues. This chain's CDR3 is CSVEDHGRGNTGELFF. The CDR3 region has the DNA TGCAGCGTTGAAGATCACGGCAGGGGAAACACCGGGGAGCTGTTTTTT.

This rearrangement joins TRBV27 to TRBJ2-7, with 9 bases fitting TRBD2. Trimming removed 0 bases from V and 7 bases from J; junction bases left unmatched: 4. Germline loops: CDR1 MNHEY, CDR2 SMNVEV (reference sequence). The CDR3 extends over 14 amino acids. The chain's CDR3 is CASSLSGLASEQYF. The CDR3 nucleotides are TGTGCCAGCAGTTTATCGGGACTAGCTTCTGAGCAGTACTTC.

The genes are TRBV5-6 and TRBJ2-7; TRBD1 matches at 7 bases. Germline CDR1 and CDR2: SGHDT and YYEEEE. After removal of 2 bases from V and 4 bases from J, the junction contained 9 bases not matched to a gene. CDR3 size: 15 residues. The CDR3, as DNA: TGTGCCAGCAGCTTACCCGGGACAGCTGAGTACGAGCAGTACTTC. Protein sequence: CASSLPGTAEYEQYF.

This clone was recorded once. The chain employs TRBV9 and TRBJ2-4; TRBD1 aligns across 10 bases. Germline CDR1 reads SGDLS; CDR2 reads YYNGEE. V dropped 6 bases and J dropped 0; count of bases not matched to a gene: 18. The CDR3 length is 20 residues. The CDR3 DNA reads as TGTGCCAGCACCGGGCCCGACCGGGACAGGGGTCTTCTAGCCAAAAACATTCAGTACTTC. It is translated as CASTGPDRDRGLLAKNIQYF.

The V and J genes are TRBV5-1 and TRBJ2-7; D may be TRBD1 (6 bases). Germline values: CDR1 SGHRS, CDR2 YFSETQ. The CDR3 is made up of 15 amino acids. V was shortened by 1 base and J by 5 bases, with 16 bases between the two germline ends. The CDR3 is CASSLIQGMRNEQYF. The CDR3 DNA follows: TGCGCCAGCAGCTTGATACAGGGTATGAGAAACGAGCAGTACTTC.

This chain uses TRBV7-9 with TRBJ2-1; 7 bases match TRBD1. Germline V gives CDR1 SEHNR, CDR2 FQNEAQ (reference sequence). CDR3 length: 17 amino acids. Trimming at V came to 5 bases and at J to 9 bases, leaving 19 bases not matched to a gene. This CDR3 is CASSPLSRGQLVGEQFF. DNA of the CDR3: TGTGCCAGCAGCCCCTTAAGTCGGGGACAGTTGGTTGGTGAGCAGTTCTTC.

The rearrangement links TRBV5-5 to TRBJ2-3, with 10 bases that match TRBD2. Germline assignment: CDR1 SGHKS and CDR2 YYEKEE (reference sequence). The CDR3 has 14 residues. V shed 4 bases, J shed 11 bases, and the junction held 10 bases outside the gene matches. CDR3 amino acids: CASSLWIAGGGQYF. The CDR3 nucleotides are TGTGCCAGCAGCCTCTGGATAGCGGGGGGCGGGCAGTATTTT.

The chain carries TRBV6-1 and TRBJ2-5; D gene ambiguous. The germline V and J ends were trimmed by 6 bases and 2 bases, with 13 bases remaining between them. The CDR3 runs 14 residues. Germline V gives CDR1 MNHNS, CDR2 SASEGT. DNA for the CDR3: TGTGCCAGCAGGGTTGTGCAGTCTCAAGAGACCCAGTACTTC. Protein sequence: CASRVVQSQETQYF.

The V gene is TRBV5-1, the J gene TRBJ2-3; maybe TRBD2 (5 bases). In germline, CDR1 is SGHRS, CDR2 YFSETQ. Trimming took 5 bases from V and 1 from J, leaving 8 bases between them. The CDR3 loop spans 13 amino acids. For the CDR3, the DNA is TGCGCCAGCAGGATGGGAGGCACAGATACGCAGTATTTT. Translation: CASRMGGTDTQYF.

This clone was detected once. The rearrangement joins TRBV12-5 to TRBJ2-7; D is perhaps TRBD1 (5 bases). The CDR3 runs 17 residues. Trimming shortened V by 0 bases and J by 3 bases, and 18 bases separated the two germline ends. The V gene's germline CDR1 is LGHNT and CDR2 FRNRAP. The CDR3 here is CASGLVSTQAPGYEQYF. In DNA form, the CDR3 reads TGTGCTAGTGGTTTGGTATCCACACAGGCCCCGGGCTACGAGCAGTACTTC.

The chain carries TRBV2 and TRBJ2-5, with D tentatively TRBD2 (6 bases). CDR3 length: 14 amino acids. Germline assignment: CDR1 SNHLY and CDR2 FYNNEI. Between the trimmed V and J ends, which lost 4 bases and 1 base, there was a span of 10 bases. CDR3 region: CASSGGAAQETQYF. CDR3 nucleotide sequence: TGTGCCAGCAGTGGCGGGGCGGCCCAAGAGACCCAGTACTTC.

J is TRBJ2-6 and V is TRBV4-1; the D is unclear. The germline CDR1 and CDR2 sequences are MGHRA and YSYEKL. Trimming took off 1 base at V and 0 bases at J, with 10 bases between the two ends. The CDR3 covers 17 residues. The CDR3 DNA follows: TGCGCCAGCAGCCAAGTGCCGGTTATCTCTGGGGCCAACGTCCTGACTTTC. It encodes CASSQVPVISGANVLTF.

Only one count was recorded for this clone. The chain uses TRBV5-6 and TRBJ1-1, with TRBD1 identical over 7 bases. The trim removed 4 bases at V and 0 bases at J, leaving 15 bases unmatched. The CDR3 is 18 amino acids. CDR1 is SGHDT and CDR2 is YYEEEE in the germline V gene. The CDR3 bases are TGTGCCAGCAGCGCTGGGACAGCGTCAACATTCATGAACACTGAAGCTTTCTTT. This encodes CASSAGTASTFMNTEAFF. Based on the CDR3 plus reference TRBV5-6 and TRBJ1-1, the full variable domain is DAGVTQSPTHLIKTRGQQVTLRCSPKSGHDTVSWYQQALGQGPQFIFQYYEEEERQRGNFPDRFSGHQFPNYSSELNVNALLLGDSALYLCASSAGTASTFMNTEAFFGQGTRLTVV.